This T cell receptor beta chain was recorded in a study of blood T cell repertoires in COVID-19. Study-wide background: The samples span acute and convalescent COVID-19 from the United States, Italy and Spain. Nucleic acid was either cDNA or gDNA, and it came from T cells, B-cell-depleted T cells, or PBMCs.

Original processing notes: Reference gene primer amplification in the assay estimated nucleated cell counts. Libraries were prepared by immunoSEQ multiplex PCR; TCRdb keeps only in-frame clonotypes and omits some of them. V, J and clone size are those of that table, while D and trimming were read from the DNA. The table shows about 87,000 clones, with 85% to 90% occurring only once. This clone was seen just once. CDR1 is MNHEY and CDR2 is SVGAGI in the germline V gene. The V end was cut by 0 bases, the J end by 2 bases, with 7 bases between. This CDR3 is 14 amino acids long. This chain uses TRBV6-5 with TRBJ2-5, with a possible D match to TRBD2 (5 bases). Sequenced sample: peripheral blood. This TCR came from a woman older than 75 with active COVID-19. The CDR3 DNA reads TGTGCCAGCAGTTACTCGCGGGTACAAGAGACCCAGTACTTC. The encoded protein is CASSYSRVQETQYF.